This T cell receptor (beta chain) came from a study of T cell repertoires in cytomegalovirus infection. Study-level background: It was the public TCR beta signatures that indicated both CMV infection and matching HLA type. Study conclusions and caveats: Using cumulative public TCR beta family frequency, the authors identified those who carried CMV together with the relevant HLA. Clonotypes of TCR beta that were HLA-C-restricted and CMV-specific dominated the ex vivo response.

This clonotype was seen a few times. Its matching antigen is unknown. From the reads, TCRdb called clonotypes with MiXCR, one entry per CDR3 protein. The sample lists about 400,000 distinct CDR3 sequences; 15% to 20% were seen once. The specimen sequenced was PBMCs. This TCR was sampled from a human donor in good health (CMV status not recorded). Some clones in this sample may be carry-over from other donors' samples.

CDR3 coding DNA: TGTGCCAGCAGTGTCATGTGGGGGAACACTGAAGCTTTCTTT. It specifies CASSVMWGNTEAFF. J is TRBJ1-1 and V is TRBV2; D unresolved. This CDR3 has 14 residues. CDR1 is SNHLY, CDR2 FYNNEI, per germline. Trimming pared 4 bases from V and 1 base from J, leaving 10 bases between.